Many counts were recorded for the clone carrying this T cell receptor beta chain. What it recognizes is unknown. Amplification of the TCR beta CDR3 regions used RNA transcripts (as template). An opening RT-PCR round employed HTBI primers and preceded a second-round multiplex PCR. TCRdb ran MiXCR on the multiplex PCR reads and lists one entry per CDR3 protein. The table records hundreds of thousands of distinct CDR3 sequences, about a fifth of them present only once. This sample stems from a study of Graves' ophthalmopathy and Graves' hyperthyroidism. Whole-study findings and limits: Sensitivity reached 87.88% and specificity about 81% for a 13-signature model separating ophthalmopathy from stable hyperthyroidism.

With 8 bases clipped from V and 4 bases from J, the junction kept 6 bases outside the gene matches. The CDR3 contains 14 residues. Sequencing used peripheral blood. The chain couples TRBV12-3 or TRBV12-4 to TRBJ2-5; TRBD1 matches at 11 bases. The receptor was isolated from a woman under 30 with stable Graves' hyperthyroidism. Some clones in this sample may be carry-over from other donors' samples. The chain's CDR3 is CASAPDRGRETQYF. The CDR3 DNA is TGTGCCAGCGCCCCGGACAGGGGGCGAGAGACCCAGTACTTC.